The 7 T cell receptor beta chains below were found in one sample sequenced in a study of T cells in Graves' hyperthyroidism and ophthalmopathy. Template material for amplifying TCR beta CDR3 regions consisted of RNA transcripts. When the TCR CDR3 underwent first-round RT-PCR, the HTBI primer set was used. TCRdb passed the multiplex PCR reads through MiXCR, listing each CDR3 protein once. The sample consists of a few hundred thousand distinct CDR3 sequences, about a sixth of them appearing once. The sequenced sample was blood. These receptor sequences come from a woman aged 30 to 39 with Graves' hyperthyroidism.

This clonotype was found many times. The chain carries TRBV20-1 and TRBJ2-7, with a possible D match to TRBD1 (5 bases). The germline CDR1 and CDR2 sequences are DFQATT and SNEGSKA (reference sequence). V was pared by 6 bases and J by 3 bases, with 12 bases between. The CDR3 length is 12 residues. The CDR3 loop reads CSATIDSYEQYF. CDR3 coding DNA: TGCAGTGCAACTATTGACAGCTACGAGCAGTACTTC.

This clonotype was counted a single time. This could be a read error, since a much larger clone is one nucleotide away. The chain is built from TRBV20-1 and TRBJ2-1, with D possibly being TRBD1 (5 bases). Germline assignment: CDR1 DFQATT and CDR2 SNEGSKA (reference sequence). The CDR3 has 17 amino acids. V lost 0 bases, J lost 7 bases, and 22 bases lay in between. CDR3 DNA sequence: TGCAGTGCTAGAGATCTGGGGCTCCGAACCTCATCTAATGAGCAGTTCTTC. It specifies CSARDLGLRTSSNEQFF.

The sample holds many counts of this clonotype. The chain couples TRBV27 to TRBJ1-5, with no clear D. Trimming shortened V by 3 bases and J by 1 base, and 4 bases separated the two germline ends. This CDR3 contains 13 residues. Looked up from germline, CDR1 is MNHEY and CDR2 is SMNVEV (reference sequence). CDR3 sequence (DNA): TGTGCCAGCAGTTTGAGGAGCAATCAGCCCCAGCATTTT. Protein product: CASSLRSNQPQHF.

This clonotype was detected only a few times. The chain is built from TRBV7-9 and TRBJ2-7; no clear D gene. The V gene lost 1 base and the J gene lost 1 base, with 8 bases spanning the gap. Germline assignment: CDR1 SEHNR and CDR2 FQNEAQ (reference sequence). This CDR3 region has 14 residues. CDR3 nucleotide sequence: TGTGCCAGCAGCTTAGTGGACGGTTCCTACGAGCAGTACTTC. This translates into CASSLVDGSYEQYF. Combining the CDR3 with reference TRBV7-9 and TRBJ2-7 gives the whole variable domain DTGVSQNPRHKITKRGQNVTFRCDPISEHNRLYWYRQTLGQGPEFLTYFQNEAQLEKSRLLSDRFSAERPKGSFSTLEIQRTEQGDSAMYLCASSLVDGSYEQYFGPGTRLTVT.

This clonotype was counted ten times or more. The J gene is TRBJ2-2, the V gene TRBV2, with D possibly being TRBD1 (7 bases). The CDR3 has 17 amino acids. V was shortened by 3 bases and J by 5 bases, with 19 bases between the two germline ends. CDR1 is SNHLY and CDR2 is FYNNEI in the germline V gene. The CDR3 nucleotides read TGTGCCAGCAGTGACAACAGACAGGGAGGAAAGACCGGGGAGCTGTTTTTT. The encoded protein is CASSDNRQGGKTGELFF.

Points on this clonotype: Sequence at one end of the junction differs from germline and may be a read error. The gene calls are TRBV7-9 and TRBJ2-1, with TRBD2 as a possible D gene (6 bases). CDR3 length: 15 residues. CDR1 SEHNR and CDR2 FQNEAQ come from the germline V gene (reference sequence). The DNA of the CDR3 is TGTGCCAGCAGCCTAGCGTACAGCTCCTACAATGAGCAGTTCTTC. Translated: CASSLAYSSYNEQFF.

Ten or more counts support this clonotype. This chain connects TRBV5-1 to TRBJ2-7, with TRBD1 identical over 8 bases. The CDR3 spans 14 residues. The germline V gene encodes CDR1 SGHRS and CDR2 YFSETQ. The J segment lost 6 bases and the V segment lost 3 bases, leaving 8 bases of the junction unmatched. CDR3 amino acids: CASSSDRVRSEQYF. Written as DNA, the CDR3 is TGCGCCAGCAGCTCGGACAGGGTAAGGTCCGAGCAGTACTTC.